Listed here are 26 T cell receptor beta chains from one sample, sequenced in a study of CD8 T cells in ankylosing spondylitis. Points from the study as a whole: A TCR beta motif of about eight highly homologous variants appeared characteristic of ankylosing spondylitis blood.

TCRdb re-called the 5' RACE reads with MiXCR, one entry per CDR3 protein. The sample carries 700,000 to 1,000,000 distinct CDR3 sequences, about 10% recorded once. These receptors lack a known antigen. Sequences were obtained from blood, either unsorted or a sorted T cell fraction (not recorded which). These receptor sequences come from a male donor with ankylosing spondylitis.

The chain links TRBV7-2 to TRBJ1-2; 7 bases are a match to TRBD1. In germline, CDR1 is SGHTA, CDR2 FQGNSA. J was trimmed by 7 bases and V by 5 bases; bases with no gene match: 13. The CDR3 is 15 amino acids. The DNA of the CDR3 is TGTGCCAGCAGCACGACAGGGCGTCGAGGTTTTGGCTACACCTTC. The encoded protein is CASSTTGRRGFGYTF.

The chain has TRBV30 and TRBJ1-6; 7 nucleotides match TRBD1. There are 15 residues in the CDR3. V was pared by 6 bases and J by 3 bases, with 8 bases of the junction left unmatched. Germline V gene lookup returns CDR1 GTSNPN and CDR2 SVGIG (reference sequence). The CDR3 sequence is CACVPRDSYNSPLHF. The DNA of the CDR3 is TGTGCCTGCGTCCCCAGGGACAGCTATAATTCACCCCTCCACTTT.

J is TRBJ2-2 and V is TRBV7-6; D may be TRBD1 or TRBD2 (5 bases each). The V end was cut by 5 bases, the J end by 8 bases, with 18 bases between. The CDR3 loop spans 15 amino acids. From germline, CDR1 is SGHVS and CDR2 FNYEAQ. The CDR3 DNA reads as TGTGCCAGCAGCCGGGACGCCCGGCGGTCTGGGGAGCTGTTTTTT. Its translation is CASSRDARRSGELFF.

This chain links TRBV3-1 with TRBJ2-7, with D tentatively TRBD2 (5 bases). The ends were cut back, 3 bases at V and 13 bases at J, with 13 bases in the middle. The CDR3 extends over 11 amino acids. The germline gives CDR1 LGHDT, CDR2 YNNKEL (reference sequence). This CDR3 reads CASSQLGAAYF. The CDR3 coding sequence is TGTGCCAGCAGCCAGTTAGGAGCGGCTTACTTC.

This clonotype was observed at least ten times. The rearrangement uses TRBV29-1 and TRBJ2-1; D is ambiguous. Deletions cut 4 bases from V and 4 bases from J, with 8 bases between. Germline CDR1 is SQVTM and CDR2 is ANQGSEA. This CDR3 has 12 residues. The CDR3 sequence: CSVGQTYNEQFF. The CDR3 nucleotides read TGCAGCGTTGGCCAGACGTACAATGAGCAGTTCTTC.

To note about this clonotype: This clone may be a read error of a much larger clone one base away. The chain joins TRBV5-1 to TRBJ2-2; D not resolved. This CDR3 region has 14 residues. CDR1 is SGHRS, CDR2 YFSETQ, per germline. The CDR3 reads CASRPYTNTVELFF. In DNA, the CDR3 is TGCGCCAGCAGACCCTACACGAACACCGTGGAGCTGTTTTTT.

This clonotype was seen ten or more times. The chain joins TRBV12-3 or TRBV12-4 to TRBJ1-3, with D unresolved. The CDR3 covers 12 residues. Between the trimmed V and J ends, which lost 4 bases and 3 bases, there was a span of 4 bases. The CDR3 DNA reads TGTGCCAGCAGTTGGAGTGGAAACACCATATATTTT. It encodes CASSWSGNTIYF.

This clonotype occurred many times. This chain connects TRBV7-9 to TRBJ1-6; 7 bases match TRBD1. The germline V gene encodes CDR1 SEHNR and CDR2 FQNEAQ (reference sequence). With V trimmed by 5 bases and J by 7 bases, 8 bases remained unmatched. This CDR3 is built from 15 residues. CDR3 region: CASSAGTARNSPLHF. In DNA, the CDR3 is TGTGCCAGCAGCGCCGGGACAGCACGGAATTCACCCCTCCACTTT.

The table lists this clonotype with many counts. The rearrangement links TRBV20-1 to TRBJ2-7, with 11 bases that match TRBD2. V trimming: 7 bases; J trimming: 2 bases; junction bases outside the gene matches: 7. This CDR3 comprises 14 residues. Germline CDR1 and CDR2: DFQATT and SNEGSKA (reference sequence). CDR3 region: CSGREGLAAYEQYF. The CDR3 coding sequence is TGCAGTGGCAGAGAGGGACTAGCGGCCTACGAGCAGTACTTC.

This clonotype was counted at least ten times. The V gene is TRBV4-2, the J gene TRBJ1-2; D is undetermined. The CDR3 spans 12 residues. Germline CDR1 and CDR2: LGHNA and YNFKEQ. V was shortened by 2 bases and J by 4 bases, with 5 bases between the two germline ends. CDR3 nucleotides: TGTGCCAGCAGCCAATCCTCCTATGGCTACACCTTC. It is translated as CASSQSSYGYTF.

The rearrangement joins TRBV7-2 to TRBJ2-7, with 7 bases fitting TRBD1. Germline CDR1 and CDR2: SGHTA and FQGNSA. CDR3 size: 15 residues. Trimming removed 5 bases from V and 6 bases from J; junction bases left unmatched: 13. CDR3 nucleotides: TGTGCCAGCAGCCCCCACAGGGGTGTCAAAAGCGAGCAGTACTTC. It translates to CASSPHRGVKSEQYF.

This clonotype was seen only a few times. The chain combines TRBV9 with TRBJ2-1; 7 nucleotides match TRBD1. The V and J ends lost 0 bases and 2 bases, in that order; junction bases with no gene match: 2. Germline lookup yields CDR1 SGDLS and CDR2 YYNGEE. The CDR3 consists of 15 residues. CDR3 residues: CASSVETGTYNEQFF. The CDR3 DNA reads TGTGCCAGCAGCGTAGAGACAGGGACCTACAATGAGCAGTTCTTC.

As concerns this clonotype: A read error may produce the germline difference seen at one junction end. This chain joins TRBV7-7 and TRBJ2-1, with D possibly matching TRBD1 (5 bases). From germline, CDR1 is SSHAT and CDR2 FNYEAQ (reference sequence). The CDR3 spans 15 residues. The CDR3 protein is CASSLLGLDYNEQFF. In DNA form, the CDR3 reads TGTGCTAGCAGCTTATTGGGGCTAGATTACAATGAGCAGTTCTTC.

Many counts were recorded for this clonotype. This sequence joins TRBV5-1 and TRBJ2-5, with 9 bases that match TRBD1. CDR1 is SGHRS, CDR2 YFSETQ, per germline. The CDR3 runs 16 residues. The V segment lost 4 bases and the J segment 2 bases; nucleotides outside the gene matches: 9. Written as DNA, the CDR3 is TGCGCCAGCAGCCGCCGCCCCGGACAGGGGCAAGAGACCCAGTACTTC. Protein: CASSRRPGQGQETQYF.

This clonotype occurred a few times. The rearrangement joins TRBV10-3 to TRBJ1-6; tentative D call: TRBD1 (5 bases). Germline V CDR1 and CDR2: ENHRY, SYGVKD. This CDR3 contains 13 residues. Here the CDR3 reads CVGRRDLNSPLHF. CDR3 nucleotide sequence: TGTGTGGGCAGGCGGGACCTTAATTCACCCCTCCACTTT.

The chain couples TRBV24-1 to TRBJ2-2, with D tentatively TRBD2 (6 bases). Germline CDR1 is KGHDR and CDR2 is SFDVKD. Trimming removed 9 bases at V and 3 bases at J, with 10 bases between. This CDR3 spans 13 amino acids. CDR3: CATAAGHTGELFF. The CDR3 DNA sequence: TGTGCCACCGCCGCGGGGCACACCGGGGAGCTGTTTTTT.

The sample holds a few counts of this clonotype. V gene TRBV29-1 combines with J gene TRBJ1-1; D unclear. Per germline, CDR1 SQVTM and CDR2 ANQGSEA. The CDR3 has 12 residues. Trimming shortened V by 6 bases and J by 3 bases, and 11 bases separated the two germline ends. The CDR3 DNA reads TGCAGCGTGAGGTCGACGTACACTGAAGCTTTCTTT. Protein: CSVRSTYTEAFF.

This clonotype was counted only a few times. This rearrangement joins TRBV10-2 to TRBJ2-7; D is uncertain. The CDR3 has 16 residues. Trimming took off 4 bases at V and 5 bases at J, with 21 bases between the two ends. The germline V gene has CDR1 WSHSY and CDR2 SAAADI. In DNA, the CDR3 is TGCGCCAGCAGTGGGTATATGGGTCAGATGATACACGAGCAGTACTTC. Its protein product is CASSGYMGQMIHEQYF.

This clonotype showed up just a few times. V usage is TRBV6-2 or TRBV6-3 and J usage is TRBJ2-1; D is possibly TRBD2 (5 bases). CDR1 MNHEY and CDR2 SVGEGT come from the germline V gene. With 6 bases removed from V and 8 bases from J, the gap between germline ends came to 11 bases. There are 12 residues in the CDR3. CDR3 bases: TGTGCCAGCAGAAGGACGGGGTATGAGCAGTTCTTC. It yields the protein CASRRTGYEQFF.

The J gene is TRBJ1-5, the V gene TRBV19, with 8 bases that match TRBD1. There are 16 residues in the CDR3. V shed 5 bases, J shed 3 bases, and the junction held 9 bases outside the gene matches. CDR1 and CDR2 from the germline V gene are LNHDA and SQIVND (reference sequence). The CDR3 sequence is CASSPRDRLYNQPQHF. As DNA, the CDR3 is TGTGCCAGTAGTCCCCGGGACAGGCTCTACAATCAGCCCCAGCATTTT.

This clonotype was seen a single time. One end of the junction is discordant with germline, which a read error may explain. The chain employs TRBV20-1 and TRBJ2-1, with D perhaps matching TRBD1 or TRBD2 (5 bases each). This CDR3 region has 14 residues. CDR1 and CDR2 from the germline V gene are DFQATT and SNEGSKA (reference sequence). The CDR3 loop reads CSARVPGLHNERFF. The CDR3, as DNA: TGCAGTGCTAGAGTGCCGGGGCTGCACAATGAGCGGTTCTTC.

The chain combines TRBV5-1 with TRBJ2-5, with 8 bases aligning to TRBD2. V lost 0 bases and J lost 0; bases outside the gene matches: 4. Germline V gene sequence: CDR1 SGHRS, CDR2 YFSETQ. The CDR3 contains 16 residues. The DNA of the CDR3 is TGCGCCAGCAGCTTGGTAGGTAGCGGGGACCAAGAGACCCAGTACTTC. Amino acid sequence: CASSLVGSGDQETQYF.

There are many counts of this clonotype. The CDR3 nucleotides read TGCGCCAGCAGCTTGGAAGGGACAGGCGAGCAGTACTTC. Its protein product is CASSLEGTGEQYF. The V call is TRBV5-1, the J call TRBJ2-7; TRBD1 agrees at 8 bases. V shed 0 bases and J 6 bases; nucleotides not matched to a gene: 2. Germline V gene data show CDR1 as SGHRS and CDR2 as YFSETQ. This CDR3 has 13 amino acids.

Remarks on this clonotype: Possible read error: a much larger clone is one base away. The V and J genes are TRBV12-3 or TRBV12-4 and TRBJ1-5, with D hard to call. Trimming pared 6 bases from V and 3 bases from J, leaving 6 bases between. The CDR3 covers 12 residues. CDR3 residues: CASRPLNQPQHF. CDR3 DNA sequence: TGTGCCAGCAGACCCCTCAATCAGCCCCAGCATTTT.

In this sample, this clonotype turned up a few times. The V call is TRBV10-1, the J call TRBJ1-4, with D uncertain. The CDR3 is made up of 14 amino acids. V was shortened by 2 bases and J by 3 bases, with 7 bases between the two germline ends. Germline V gives CDR1 WNHNN, CDR2 SYGVQD (reference sequence). As DNA, the CDR3 is TGCGCCAGCAGTGAGGACCTCGCTAATGAAAAACTGTTTTTT. Its protein product is CASSEDLANEKLFF.

The sample holds many counts of this clonotype. The CDR3 coding sequence is TGTGCCAGCAGCCAAGATATGTCCGGAGAGCCCTACGAGCAGTACTTC. The encoded protein is CASSQDMSGEPYEQYF. V gene TRBV4-2 combines with J gene TRBJ2-7, with D unresolved. This CDR3 contains 16 residues. V was pared by 0 bases and J by 2 bases, with 14 bases between. Germline V gives CDR1 LGHNA, CDR2 YNFKEQ.